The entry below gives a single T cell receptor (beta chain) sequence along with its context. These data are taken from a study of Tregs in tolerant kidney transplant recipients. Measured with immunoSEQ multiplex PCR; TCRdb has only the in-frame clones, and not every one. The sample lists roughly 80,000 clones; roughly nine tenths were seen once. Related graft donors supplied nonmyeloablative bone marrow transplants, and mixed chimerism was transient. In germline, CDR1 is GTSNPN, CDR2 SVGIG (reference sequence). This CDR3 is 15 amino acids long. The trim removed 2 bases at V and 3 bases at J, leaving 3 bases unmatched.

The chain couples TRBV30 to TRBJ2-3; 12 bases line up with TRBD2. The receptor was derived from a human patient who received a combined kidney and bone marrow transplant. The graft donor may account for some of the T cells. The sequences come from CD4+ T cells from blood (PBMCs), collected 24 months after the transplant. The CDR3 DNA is TGTGCCTGGAGTCGACTAGCGGGGGTTACAGATACGCAGTATTTT. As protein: CAWSRLAGVTDTQYF.